The 31 T cell receptor beta chains presented below share a single source sample, sequenced in a study of T-cell memory formation after mild COVID-19. Each CDR3 protein is one row after TCRdb ran MiXCR on the 5' RACE reads. Counted here are hundreds of thousands of distinct CDR3 sequences, around a sixth occurring once; the ten biggest clones make up 20% to 25%. Sequencing was performed on PBMCs or a T cell subset sorted from them (not recorded which). The receptor set was obtained from a man in his late teens or twenties who had mild COVID-19 (a few samples of this study predate the infection). Cell type and time point are not known.

This clonotype was picked up a small number of times. The V and J genes are TRBV27 and TRBJ2-3, with 9 bases identical to TRBD2. From germline, CDR1 is MNHEY and CDR2 SMNVEV (reference sequence). This CDR3 has 14 residues. V trimming: 5 bases; J trimming: 8 bases; junction bases outside the gene matches: 8. As DNA, the CDR3 is TGTGCCAGCAGTCGAAGCGGGGGGAGGGGTACGCAGTATTTT. Its protein is CASSRSGGRGTQYF.

The chain carries TRBV7-3 and TRBJ2-3; D may match TRBD1 or TRBD2 (5 bases each). V was cut by 1 base and J by 2 bases, with 13 bases left in between. CDR1 is SGHTA, CDR2 FQGTGA, per germline. The CDR3 spans 16 residues. The CDR3 nucleotides read TGTGCCAGCAGCTTAATGGCCCCGGGACCCACAGATACGCAGTATTTT. It codes for CASSLMAPGPTDTQYF. Full variable domain (rest looked up from reference TRBV7-3 and TRBJ2-3): GAGVSQTPSNKVTEKGKYVELRCDPISGHTALYWYRQSLGQGPEFLIYFQGTGAADDSGLPNDRFFAVRPEGSVSTLKIQRTERGDSAVYLCASSLMAPGPTDTQYFGPGTRLTVL.

The sample holds a few counts of this clonotype. The chain has TRBV20-1 and TRBJ2-7; 8 bases map to TRBD1. V lost 1 base to trimming and J lost 2 bases; unmatched junction nucleotides: 4. CDR1 is DFQATT, CDR2 SNEGSKA, per germline (reference sequence). The CDR3 has 14 amino acids. CDR3 amino acids: CSARGGTGAYEQYV. The CDR3 bases are TGCAGTGCTAGAGGTGGGACAGGCGCCTACGAGCAGTACGTC.

This clonotype was counted between two and nine times. The rearrangement links TRBV7-2 to TRBJ1-1; D may be TRBD1 (5 bases). Per germline, CDR1 SGHTA and CDR2 FQGNSA. This CDR3 spans 12 amino acids. V was clipped by 4 bases and J by 7 bases, with 10 bases between them. CDR3 loop: CASSYTQGEAFF. In DNA form, the CDR3 reads TGTGCCAGCAGCTACACCCAGGGTGAAGCTTTCTTT.

This clonotype has a count of ten or more. CDR3 sequence: CASSYVGTGGTQYF. In nucleotides, the CDR3 is TGTGCCAGCAGTTACGTGGGAACCGGGGGGACCCAGTACTTC. The rearrangement joins TRBV6-5 to TRBJ2-5; the D gene is possibly TRBD2 (6 bases). Looked up from germline, CDR1 is MNHEY and CDR2 is SVGAGI. The CDR3 consists of 14 residues. V lost 2 bases and J 7 bases, leaving 14 bases between the germline ends.

This clonotype came up once. The DNA of the CDR3 is TGTGCCAGTAGCCATGGTGCGGGAGGAGTCACCGGGGAGCTGTTTTTT. Protein: CASSHGAGGVTGELFF. This chain links TRBV19 with TRBJ2-2; 8 nucleotides agree with TRBD2. Looked up from germline, CDR1 is LNHDA and CDR2 is SQIVND (reference sequence). CDR3 size: 16 residues. The trim removed 6 bases at V and 4 bases at J, leaving 10 bases unmatched.

This clonotype showed up just a few times. V usage is TRBV4-2 and J usage is TRBJ1-1; 10 bases line up with TRBD1. The CDR3 sequence is 17 residues long. The V segment lost 4 bases and the J segment 1 base; nucleotides outside the gene matches: 9. Germline CDR1 is LGHNA and CDR2 is YNFKEQ. Here the CDR3 DNA reads TGTGCCAGCAGCCCGTTAGGACAGGGGGGCCCGAACACTGAAGCTTTCTTT. This encodes CASSPLGQGGPNTEAFF.

This clonotype was counted a few times. The chain uses TRBV4-2 and TRBJ1-1, with unresolved D. The V gene lost 1 base and the J gene lost 1 base, with 7 bases spanning the gap. CDR1 and CDR2 (germline): LGHNA, YNFKEQ. This CDR3 has 14 amino acids. CDR3 nucleotides: TGTGCCAGCAGCCAAGCGGTCGAGAACACTGAAGCTTTCTTT. It encodes CASSQAVENTEAFF.

The chain employs TRBV4-1 and TRBJ2-7; a possible D gene is TRBD1 (7 bases). Germline lookup yields CDR1 MGHRA and CDR2 YSYEKL. Trimming took off 0 bases at V and 4 bases at J, with 16 bases between the two ends. The CDR3 has 16 amino acids. CDR3 in DNA: TGCGCCAGCAGCCAAGAAGGCGGCAGGGGGAGGTACGAGCAGTACTTC. Residues: CASSQEGGRGRYEQYF.

This clonotype was counted between two and nine times. V is TRBV7-9 and J is TRBJ2-1, with 9 bases lining up with TRBD1. Germline V gene sequence: CDR1 SEHNR, CDR2 FQNEAQ (reference sequence). The CDR3 loop spans 15 amino acids. Trimming cost V 6 bases and J 7 bases; bases outside gene matches: 10. Written as DNA, the CDR3 is TGTGCCAGCAGTTACGACAGGGGGGTGAAGAATGAGCAGTTCTTC. Encoded protein: CASSYDRGVKNEQFF.

The V call is TRBV6-6, the J call TRBJ1-5; D is ambiguous. Germline CDR1 reads MNHNY; CDR2 reads SVGAGI (reference sequence). Trimming took 0 bases from V and 5 from J, leaving 11 bases between them. The CDR3 totals 15 residues. DNA of the CDR3: TGTGCCAGCAGTTACTCCCCGTCAGCTGATCAGCCCCAGCATTTT. This codes for CASSYSPSADQPQHF.

This clonotype occurred many times. The V gene is TRBV7-2, the J gene TRBJ2-7; 7 bases match TRBD1. The CDR3 has 14 amino acids. Germline V lookup: CDR1 SGHTA, CDR2 FQGNSA. The trim removed 5 bases at V and 4 bases at J, leaving 8 bases unmatched. The CDR3 sequence: CASSAGDRPYEQYF. Here the CDR3 DNA reads TGTGCCAGCAGCGCTGGGGACAGACCTTACGAGCAGTACTTC.

A few counts support this clonotype. V usage is TRBV29-1 and J usage is TRBJ2-3; D not resolved. V lost 1 base, J lost 2 bases, and 10 bases lay in between. The CDR3 has 14 residues. CDR1 and CDR2 (germline): SQVTM, ANQGSEA. CDR3 residues: CSVEGQAHTDTQYF. CDR3 DNA: TGCAGCGTTGAAGGGCAGGCCCACACAGATACGCAGTATTTT.

This clonotype turned up a few times. The chain links TRBV29-1 to TRBJ2-1; TRBD1 matches at 8 bases. Germline lookup yields CDR1 SQVTM and CDR2 ANQGSEA. This CDR3 comprises 12 residues. Unmatched junction bases numbered 5, after V lost 8 bases and J lost 5 bases. In nucleotides, the CDR3 is TGCAGCCCCTGGGACAGGAACAATGAGCAGTTCTTC. Protein sequence: CSPWDRNNEQFF.

This clonotype was detected ten times or more. This rearrangement joins TRBV7-9 to TRBJ1-4; 7 nucleotides agree with TRBD1. This CDR3 comprises 17 residues. The germline gives CDR1 SEHNR, CDR2 FQNEAQ (reference sequence). V gave up 5 bases and J gave up 5 bases; unmatched junction bases: 14. The CDR3 coding sequence is TGTGCCAGCAGCCGGACAGGAAGGTCCGCCTTAAATGAAAAACTGTTTTTT. As protein: CASSRTGRSALNEKLFF.

Here the CDR3 reads CASREQKNTEAFF. The CDR3 DNA sequence: TGTGCCAGCAGGGAACAGAAGAACACTGAAGCTTTCTTT. The rearrangement joins TRBV6-6 to TRBJ1-1; D ambiguous. Trimming stripped 6 bases from V and 1 base from J, with 9 bases between. Germline CDR1 is MNHNY and CDR2 is SVGAGI (reference sequence). The CDR3 totals 13 residues.

This clonotype has only a few counts. This chain links TRBV4-3 with TRBJ2-5, with TRBD1 matching 8 bases. Germline V CDR1 and CDR2: LGHNA, YSLEER. V was clipped by 3 bases and J by 3 bases; unmatched bases: 9. The CDR3 sequence is 16 residues long. The CDR3, as DNA: TGCGCCAGCAGCCACATCTTGGACAGGGTAAAAGAGACCCAGTACTTC. It encodes CASSHILDRVKETQYF.

The CDR3 loop reads CASSEGVTRNTQYF. The CDR3 DNA reads as TGTGCCAGCAGTGAGGGGGTGACCAGAAATACGCAGTATTTT. J is TRBJ2-3 and V is TRBV7-3; D perhaps matches TRBD1 (6 bases). In germline, CDR1 is SGHTA, CDR2 FQGTGA. The CDR3 is 14 residues long. Trimming left V 6 bases short and J 7 bases short, with 17 bases between.

The CDR3 DNA reads TGTGCCAGCAGCCAAAAACCTTGGGCCCCGACCGTCGCAGATACGCAGTATTTT. Its translation: CASSQKPWAPTVADTQYF. The chain joins TRBV4-2 to TRBJ2-3; D not resolved. The CDR3 runs to 18 residues. V lost 2 bases and J lost 4, with 22 bases in between. Germline V CDR1 and CDR2: LGHNA, YNFKEQ.

The rearrangement uses TRBV5-4 and TRBJ2-3; D gene ambiguous. This CDR3 has 15 amino acids. Germline CDR1 and CDR2: SGHNT and YYREEE (reference sequence). V was shortened by 4 bases and J by 7 bases, with 19 bases between the two germline ends. This CDR3 reads CASSPTILKTNTQYF. The CDR3 nucleotides are TGTGCCAGCAGCCCGACCATTCTGAAAACGAATACGCAGTATTTT.

This clonotype was seen more than once but under ten times. The chain uses TRBV2 and TRBJ1-2; D is possibly TRBD1 (5 bases). The CDR3 contains 15 residues. Trimming removed 2 bases at V and 0 bases at J, with 10 bases between. CDR1 and CDR2 from the germline V gene are SNHLY and FYNNEI. The CDR3 reads CASSETWGANYGYTF. The CDR3 DNA follows: TGTGCCAGCAGTGAAACATGGGGGGCTAACTATGGCTACACCTTC.

This clonotype was seen a few times. The V gene is TRBV5-1, the J gene TRBJ2-5; 10 bases align to TRBD2. CDR3 length equals 19 residues. Germline V gene sequence: CDR1 SGHRS, CDR2 YFSETQ. V trimming: 0 bases; J trimming: 0 bases; junction bases outside the gene matches: 11. The CDR3, as DNA: TGCGCCAGCAGCTTGGTGATGGCTAGCGGGGGCCGGTACCAAGAGACCCAGTACTTC. Its protein product is CASSLVMASGGRYQETQYF.

This clonotype was counted a few times. The chain employs TRBV20-1 and TRBJ2-1, with 11 bases identical to TRBD2. The junction had 16 bases not matched to a gene; V was cut back by 6 bases and J by 0 bases. Germline V gene data show CDR1 as DFQATT and CDR2 as SNEGSKA (reference sequence). CDR3 length equals 19 residues. Written as DNA, the CDR3 is TGCAGTGCCCTGAGCAGGCTAGCGGGGGGCTCGAGCTCCTACAATGAGCAGTTCTTC. Its translation is CSALSRLAGGSSSYNEQFF.

The rearrangement links TRBV12-3 or TRBV12-4 to TRBJ2-7, with D unresolved. The CDR3 loop spans 15 amino acids. Trimming took 1 base from V and 1 from J, leaving 11 bases between them. CDR3 sequence reads: CASSLGVADSYEQYF. The CDR3 region has the DNA TGTGCCAGCAGTTTAGGAGTGGCGGATTCCTACGAGCAGTACTTC.

This clonotype occurred many times. The chain combines TRBV4-1 with TRBJ1-4; 8 bases map to TRBD1. The CDR3 is made up of 16 amino acids. J gave up 8 bases and V 2 bases, and 10 bases lay outside the gene matches. Per germline, CDR1 MGHRA and CDR2 YSYEKL. The CDR3 bases are TGCGCCAGCAGCCAACGCCGCGGACAGGGTGAAGAAAAACTGTTTTTT. Translation gives CASSQRRGQGEEKLFF.

This sequence joins TRBV4-3 and TRBJ2-1, with D hard to call. V lost 1 base, J lost 6 bases, and 7 bases lay in between. The CDR3 loop spans 13 amino acids. Looked up from germline, CDR1 is LGHNA and CDR2 is YSLEER. The CDR3 loop reads CASSQAETNEQFF. The CDR3 DNA sequence: TGCGCCAGCAGCCAAGCGGAGACCAATGAGCAGTTCTTC.

This clonotype has a handful of counts. The chain joins TRBV7-3 to TRBJ2-3, with 7 positions matching TRBD2. Germline CDR1 is SGHTA and CDR2 is FQGTGA. V shed 3 bases, J shed 4 bases, and the junction held 7 bases outside the gene matches. The CDR3 covers 15 residues. The CDR3 sequence is CASSLRGRGPDTQYF. The CDR3 DNA reads TGTGCCAGCAGCTTGAGAGGGAGGGGTCCAGATACGCAGTATTTT.

This clonotype was picked up many times. The CDR3 loop is CASSPSGRYSNQPQHF. For the CDR3, the DNA is TGTGCCAGCTCACCCTCCGGACGGTATAGCAATCAGCCCCAGCATTTT. The V gene is TRBV18, the J gene TRBJ1-5; no reliable D call. Trimming pared 3 bases from V and 0 bases from J, leaving 12 bases between. Germline V gives CDR1 KGHSH, CDR2 LQKENI. The CDR3 spans 16 residues.

Only a few counts were recorded for this clonotype. The chain is built from TRBV5-6 and TRBJ2-5; D call uncertain. Germline CDR1 SGHDT, CDR2 YYEEEE. V gave up 4 bases and J gave up 4 bases, with 11 bases separating them. The CDR3 runs to 13 residues. In DNA, the CDR3 is TGTGCCAGCAGCGTGGGCCCTGGAGAGACCCAGTACTTC. Translation gives CASSVGPGETQYF.

The CDR3 DNA is TGTGCCAGCACTAGCGGGGGCGGGAACACCGGGGAGCTGTTTTTT. The encoded protein is CASTSGGGNTGELFF. The V and J genes are TRBV12-3 or TRBV12-4 and TRBJ2-2, with 10 bases identical to TRBD2. The CDR3 consists of 15 residues. V gave up 7 bases and J gave up 1 base; unmatched junction bases: 3.

This clonotype has only a few counts. This chain joins TRBV15 and TRBJ2-7, with 9 bases matching TRBD2. Germline V CDR1 and CDR2: LNHNV, YYDKDF (reference sequence). V lost 3 bases and J lost 0; bases outside the gene matches: 6. The CDR3 runs 16 residues. The CDR3 bases are TGTGCCACCAGCAGGGATAGCGGGGGCTTCTCCTACGAGCAGTACGTC. Its protein product is CATSRDSGGFSYEQYV.